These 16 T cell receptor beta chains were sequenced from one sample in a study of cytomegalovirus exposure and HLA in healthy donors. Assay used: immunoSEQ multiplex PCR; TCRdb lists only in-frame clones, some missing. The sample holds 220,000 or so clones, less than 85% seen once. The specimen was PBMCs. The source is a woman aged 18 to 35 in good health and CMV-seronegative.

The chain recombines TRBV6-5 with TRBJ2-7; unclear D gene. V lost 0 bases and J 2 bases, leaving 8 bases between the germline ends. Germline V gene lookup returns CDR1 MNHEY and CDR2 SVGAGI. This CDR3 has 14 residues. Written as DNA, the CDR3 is TGTGCCAGCAGTTACTCCAGGCGTCCCTACGAGCAGTACTTC. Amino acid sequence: CASSYSRRPYEQYF.

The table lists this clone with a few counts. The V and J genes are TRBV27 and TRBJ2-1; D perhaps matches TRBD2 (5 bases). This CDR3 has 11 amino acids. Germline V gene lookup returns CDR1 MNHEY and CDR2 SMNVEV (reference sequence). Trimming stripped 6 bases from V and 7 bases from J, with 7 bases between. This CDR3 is CASSTRNEQFF. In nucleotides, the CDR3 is TGTGCCAGCAGCACTAGAAATGAGCAGTTCTTC.

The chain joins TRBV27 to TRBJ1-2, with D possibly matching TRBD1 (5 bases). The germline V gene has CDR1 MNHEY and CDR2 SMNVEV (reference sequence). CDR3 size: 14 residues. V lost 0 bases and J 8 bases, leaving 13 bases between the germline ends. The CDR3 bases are TGTGCCAGCAGTTTATCGGGCAGGGTTATGGGCTACACCTTC. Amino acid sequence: CASSLSGRVMGYTF.

The CDR3 sequence is CASSWGEEQYF. The DNA for the CDR3 is TGTGCCAGCAGCTGGGGGGAGGAGCAGTACTTC. This chain links TRBV5-4 with TRBJ2-7; D may be TRBD2 (6 bases). This CDR3 has 11 residues. V lost 3 bases to trimming and J lost 7 bases, with 8 bases between them. CDR1 and CDR2 from the germline V gene are SGHNT and YYREEE (reference sequence).

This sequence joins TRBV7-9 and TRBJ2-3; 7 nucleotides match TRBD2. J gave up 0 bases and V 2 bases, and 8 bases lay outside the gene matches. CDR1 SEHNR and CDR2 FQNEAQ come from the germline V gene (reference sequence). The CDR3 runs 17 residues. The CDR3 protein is CASSLSLAASSTDTQYF. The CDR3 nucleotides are TGTGCCAGCAGCTTATCCCTAGCGGCCTCTAGCACAGATACGCAGTATTTT.

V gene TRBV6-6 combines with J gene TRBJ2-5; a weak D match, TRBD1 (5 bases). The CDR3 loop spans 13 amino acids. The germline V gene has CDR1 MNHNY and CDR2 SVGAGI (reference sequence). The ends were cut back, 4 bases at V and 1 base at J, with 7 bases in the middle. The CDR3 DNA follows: TGTGCCAGCAGTTCCGACAGCCAAGAGACCCAGTACTTC. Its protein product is CASSSDSQETQYF.

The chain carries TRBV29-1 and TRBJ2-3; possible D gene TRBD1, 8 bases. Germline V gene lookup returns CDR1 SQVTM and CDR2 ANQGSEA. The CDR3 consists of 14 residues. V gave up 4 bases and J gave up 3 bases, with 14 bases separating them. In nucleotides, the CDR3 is TGCAGCGTTGCCGGACAGGGAGGGACAGATACGCAGTATTTT. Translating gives CSVAGQGGTDTQYF.

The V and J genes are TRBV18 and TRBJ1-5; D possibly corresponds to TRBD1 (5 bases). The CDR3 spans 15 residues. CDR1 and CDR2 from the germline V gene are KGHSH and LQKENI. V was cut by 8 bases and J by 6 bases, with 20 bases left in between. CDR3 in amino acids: CASAQGREVTQPQHF. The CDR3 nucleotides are TGTGCCAGCGCCCAGGGCAGGGAGGTAACTCAGCCCCAGCATTTT.

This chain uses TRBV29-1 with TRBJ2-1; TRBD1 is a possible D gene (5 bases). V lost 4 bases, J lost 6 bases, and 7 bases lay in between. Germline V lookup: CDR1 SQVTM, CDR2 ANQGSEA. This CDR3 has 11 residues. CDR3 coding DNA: TGCAGCGTTGTAGGGGTCAATGAGCAGTTCTTC. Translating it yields CSVVGVNEQFF.

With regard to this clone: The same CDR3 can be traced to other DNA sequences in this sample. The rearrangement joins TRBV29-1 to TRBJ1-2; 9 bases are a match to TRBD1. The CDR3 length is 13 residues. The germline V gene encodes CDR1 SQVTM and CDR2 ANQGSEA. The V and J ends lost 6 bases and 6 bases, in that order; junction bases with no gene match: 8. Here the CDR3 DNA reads TGCAGCGTAGTACCGGGACAGGGTGATGGCTACACCTTC. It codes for CSVVPGQGDGYTF.

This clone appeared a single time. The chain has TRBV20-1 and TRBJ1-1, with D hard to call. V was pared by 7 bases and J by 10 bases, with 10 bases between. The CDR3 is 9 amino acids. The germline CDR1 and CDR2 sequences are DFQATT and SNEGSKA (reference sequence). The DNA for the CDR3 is TGCAGTGGTGGCCTGGGAGCTTTCTTT. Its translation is CSGGLGAFF.

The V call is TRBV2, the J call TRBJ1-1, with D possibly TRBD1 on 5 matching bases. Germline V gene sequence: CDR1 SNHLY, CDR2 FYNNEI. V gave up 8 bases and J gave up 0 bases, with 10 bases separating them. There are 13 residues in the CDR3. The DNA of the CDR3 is TGTGCCAGCGGGACCGCTATGAACACTGAAGCTTTCTTT. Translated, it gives CASGTAMNTEAFF.

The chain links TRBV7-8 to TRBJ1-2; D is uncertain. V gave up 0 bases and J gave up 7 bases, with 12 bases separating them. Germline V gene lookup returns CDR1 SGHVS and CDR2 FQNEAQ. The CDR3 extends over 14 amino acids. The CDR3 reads CASSLAVIGSGYTF. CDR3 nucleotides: TGTGCCAGCAGCTTAGCGGTTATCGGTTCTGGCTACACCTTC.

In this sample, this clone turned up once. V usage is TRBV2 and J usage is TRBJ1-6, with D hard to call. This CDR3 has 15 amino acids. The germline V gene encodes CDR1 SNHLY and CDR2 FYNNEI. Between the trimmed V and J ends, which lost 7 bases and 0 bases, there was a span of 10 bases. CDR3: CASKESSSYNSPLHF. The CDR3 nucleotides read TGTGCCAGCAAAGAATCCAGCTCCTATAATTCACCCCTCCACTTT. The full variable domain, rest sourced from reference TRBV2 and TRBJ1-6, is EPEVTQTPSHQVTQMGQEVILRCVPISNHLYFYWYRQILGQKVEFLVSFYNNEISEKSEIFDDQFSVERPDGSNFTLKIRSTKLEDSAMYFCASKESSSYNSPLHFGNGTRLTVT.

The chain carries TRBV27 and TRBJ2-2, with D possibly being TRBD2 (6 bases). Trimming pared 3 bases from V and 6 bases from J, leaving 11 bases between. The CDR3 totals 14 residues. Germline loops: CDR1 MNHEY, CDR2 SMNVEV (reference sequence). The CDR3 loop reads CASSFRRLAGELFF. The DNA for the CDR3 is TGTGCCAGCAGTTTCCGGAGACTAGCCGGGGAGCTGTTTTTT.

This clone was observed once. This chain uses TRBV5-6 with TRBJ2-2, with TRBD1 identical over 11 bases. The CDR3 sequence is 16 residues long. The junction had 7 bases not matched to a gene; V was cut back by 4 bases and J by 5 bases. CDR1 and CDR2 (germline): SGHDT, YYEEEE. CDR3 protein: CASSPPWDRGTGELFF. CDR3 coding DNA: TGTGCCAGCAGCCCCCCCTGGGACAGGGGGACCGGGGAGCTGTTTTTT.